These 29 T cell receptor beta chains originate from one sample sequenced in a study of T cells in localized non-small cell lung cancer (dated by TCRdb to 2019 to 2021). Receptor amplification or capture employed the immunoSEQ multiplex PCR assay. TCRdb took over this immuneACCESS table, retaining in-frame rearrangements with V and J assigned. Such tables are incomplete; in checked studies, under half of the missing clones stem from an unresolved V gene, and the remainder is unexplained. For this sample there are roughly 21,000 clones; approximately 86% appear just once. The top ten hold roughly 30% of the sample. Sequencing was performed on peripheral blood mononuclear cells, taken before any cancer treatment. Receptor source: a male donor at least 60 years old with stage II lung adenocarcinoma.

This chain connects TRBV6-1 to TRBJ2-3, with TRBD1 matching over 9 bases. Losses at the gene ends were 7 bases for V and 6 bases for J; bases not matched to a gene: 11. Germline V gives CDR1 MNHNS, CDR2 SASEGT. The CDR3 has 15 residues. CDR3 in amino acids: CASMKTGGRSDTQYF. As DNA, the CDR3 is TGTGCCAGCATGAAGACAGGGGGTCGGTCGGATACGCAGTATTTT.

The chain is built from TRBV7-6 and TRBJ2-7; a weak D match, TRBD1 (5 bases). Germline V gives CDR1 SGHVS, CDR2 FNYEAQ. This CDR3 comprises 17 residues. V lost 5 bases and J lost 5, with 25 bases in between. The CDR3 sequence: CASSQIYRHDIFDEQYF. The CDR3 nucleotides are TGTGCCAGCAGCCAGATCTACAGGCATGATATATTCGACGAGCAGTACTTC.

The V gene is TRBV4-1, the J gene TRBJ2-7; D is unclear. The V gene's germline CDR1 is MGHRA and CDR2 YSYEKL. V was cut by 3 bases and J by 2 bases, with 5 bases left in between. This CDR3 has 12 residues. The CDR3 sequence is CASSHLPYEQYF. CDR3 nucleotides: TGCGCCAGCAGCCACCTCCCCTACGAGCAGTACTTC.

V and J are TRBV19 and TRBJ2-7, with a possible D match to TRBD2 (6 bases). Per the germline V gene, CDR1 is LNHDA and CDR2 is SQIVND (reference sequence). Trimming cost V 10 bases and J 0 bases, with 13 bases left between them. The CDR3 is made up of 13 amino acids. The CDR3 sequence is CATQGGDSYEQYF. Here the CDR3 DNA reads TGTGCCACCCAAGGCGGGGACTCCTACGAGCAGTACTTC.

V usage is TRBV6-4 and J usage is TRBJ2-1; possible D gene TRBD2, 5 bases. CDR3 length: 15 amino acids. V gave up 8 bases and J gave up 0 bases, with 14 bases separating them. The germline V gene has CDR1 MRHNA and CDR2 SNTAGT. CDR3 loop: CASGKRRSSYNEQFF. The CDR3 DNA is TGTGCCAGCGGGAAGCGGAGGAGCTCCTACAATGAGCAGTTCTTC.

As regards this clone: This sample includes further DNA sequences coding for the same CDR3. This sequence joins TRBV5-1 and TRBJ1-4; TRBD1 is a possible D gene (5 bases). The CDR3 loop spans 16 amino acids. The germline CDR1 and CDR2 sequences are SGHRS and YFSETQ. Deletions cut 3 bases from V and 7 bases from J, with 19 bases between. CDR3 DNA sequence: TGCGCCAGCAGCTCCTCAGGGACGGCGGAGGGTGAAAAACTGTTTTTT. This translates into CASSSSGTAEGEKLFF.

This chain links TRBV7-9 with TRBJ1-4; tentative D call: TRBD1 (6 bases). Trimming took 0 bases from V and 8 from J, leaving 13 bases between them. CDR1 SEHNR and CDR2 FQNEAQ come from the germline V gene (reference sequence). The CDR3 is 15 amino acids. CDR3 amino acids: CASSLAGQGGEKLFF. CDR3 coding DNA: TGTGCCAGCAGCTTAGCAGGGCAAGGGGGGGAAAAACTGTTTTTT.

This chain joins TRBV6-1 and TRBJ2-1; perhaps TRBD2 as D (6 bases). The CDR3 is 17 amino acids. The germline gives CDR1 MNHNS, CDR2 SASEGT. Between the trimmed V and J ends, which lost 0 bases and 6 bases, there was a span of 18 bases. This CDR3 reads CASSEALRAGLVNEQFF. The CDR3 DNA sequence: TGTGCCAGCAGTGAAGCGCTCCGGGCGGGATTGGTCAATGAGCAGTTCTTC.

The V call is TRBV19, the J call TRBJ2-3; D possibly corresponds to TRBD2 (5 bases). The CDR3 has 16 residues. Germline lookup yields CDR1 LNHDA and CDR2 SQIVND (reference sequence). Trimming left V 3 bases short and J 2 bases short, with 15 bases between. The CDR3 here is CASSIGVAGPTDTQYF. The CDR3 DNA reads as TGTGCCAGTAGTATCGGTGTGGCGGGCCCCACAGATACGCAGTATTTT.

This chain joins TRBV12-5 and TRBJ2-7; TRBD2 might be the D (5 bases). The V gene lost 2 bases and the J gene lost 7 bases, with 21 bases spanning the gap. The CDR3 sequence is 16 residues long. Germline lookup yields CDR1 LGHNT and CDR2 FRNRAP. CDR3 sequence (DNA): TGTGCTAGTGGTTTGAACCGGGAAATCTACGGGTGGGAGCAGTACTTC. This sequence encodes CASGLNREIYGWEQYF.

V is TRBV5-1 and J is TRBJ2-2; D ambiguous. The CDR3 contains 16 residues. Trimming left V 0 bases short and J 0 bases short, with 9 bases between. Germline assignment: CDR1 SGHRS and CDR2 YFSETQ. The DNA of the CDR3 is TGCGCCAGCAGCTTGGAGAGGCTAGCGAACACCGGGGAGCTGTTTTTT. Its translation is CASSLERLANTGELFF.

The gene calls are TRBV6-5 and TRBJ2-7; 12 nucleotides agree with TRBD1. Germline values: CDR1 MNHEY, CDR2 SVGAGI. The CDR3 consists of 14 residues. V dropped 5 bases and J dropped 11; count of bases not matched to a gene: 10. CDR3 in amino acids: CASSPGTGGYYKYF. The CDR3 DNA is TGTGCCAGCAGTCCCGGGACAGGGGGCTATTATAAGTACTTC.

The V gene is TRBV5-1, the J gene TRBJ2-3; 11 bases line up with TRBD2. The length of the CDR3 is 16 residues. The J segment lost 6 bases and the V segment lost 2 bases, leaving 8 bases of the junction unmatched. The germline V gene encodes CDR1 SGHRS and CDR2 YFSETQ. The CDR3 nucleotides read TGCGCCAGCAGCTTCGGGACTAGCGGAGGGGAGGATACGCAGTATTTT. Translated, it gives CASSFGTSGGEDTQYF.

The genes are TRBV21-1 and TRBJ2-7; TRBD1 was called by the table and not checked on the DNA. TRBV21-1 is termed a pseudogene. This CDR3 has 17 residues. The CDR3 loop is CASSRPKKGKTLWEQYF. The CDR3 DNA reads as TGTGCCAGCAGCAGACCTAAAAAGGGGAAGACCTTGTGGGAGCAGTACTTC.

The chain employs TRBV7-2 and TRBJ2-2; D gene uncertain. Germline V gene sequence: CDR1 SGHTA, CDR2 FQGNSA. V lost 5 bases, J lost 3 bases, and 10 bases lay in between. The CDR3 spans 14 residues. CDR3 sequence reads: CASSPVVYTGELFF. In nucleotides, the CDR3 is TGTGCCAGCAGCCCTGTAGTATACACCGGGGAGCTGTTTTTT.

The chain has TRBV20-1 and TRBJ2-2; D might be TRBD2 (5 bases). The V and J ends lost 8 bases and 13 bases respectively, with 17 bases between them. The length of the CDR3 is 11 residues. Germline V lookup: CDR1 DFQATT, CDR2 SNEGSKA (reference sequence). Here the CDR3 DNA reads TGCAGTCCCGCCTCGCGCGGGCGGCTGTTTTTT. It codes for CSPASRGRLFF.

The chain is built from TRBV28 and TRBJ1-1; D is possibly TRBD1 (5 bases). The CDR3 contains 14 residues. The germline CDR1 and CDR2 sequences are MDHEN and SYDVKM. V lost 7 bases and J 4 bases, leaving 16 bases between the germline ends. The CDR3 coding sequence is TGTGCCAGCAAGGACACAAGAAGAGGCACTGAAGCTTTCTTT. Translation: CASKDTRRGTEAFF. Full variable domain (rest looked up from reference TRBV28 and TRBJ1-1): DVKVTQSSRYLVKRTGEKVFLECVQDMDHENMFWYRQDPGLGLRLIYFSYDVKMKEKGDIPEGYSVSREKKERFSLILESASTNQTSMYLCASKDTRRGTEAFFGQGTRLTVV.

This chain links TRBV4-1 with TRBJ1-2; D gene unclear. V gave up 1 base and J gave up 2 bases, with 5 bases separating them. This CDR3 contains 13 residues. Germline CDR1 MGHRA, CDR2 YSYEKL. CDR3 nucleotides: TGCGCCAGCAGCCAAGTTACCAACTATGGCTACACCTTC. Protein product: CASSQVTNYGYTF.

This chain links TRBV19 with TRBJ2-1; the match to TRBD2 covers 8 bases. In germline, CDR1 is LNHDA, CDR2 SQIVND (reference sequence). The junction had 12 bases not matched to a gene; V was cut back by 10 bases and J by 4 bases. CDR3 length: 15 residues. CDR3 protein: CATHAGTRLYNEQFF. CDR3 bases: TGTGCCACCCATGCCGGGACTAGACTATACAATGAGCAGTTCTTC.

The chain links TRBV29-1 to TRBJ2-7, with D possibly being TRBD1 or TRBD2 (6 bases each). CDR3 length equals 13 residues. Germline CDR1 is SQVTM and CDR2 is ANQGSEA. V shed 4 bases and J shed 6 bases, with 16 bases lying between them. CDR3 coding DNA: TGCAGCGTTGCGGAGTCACAGGGAGGCGAGCAGTACTTC. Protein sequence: CSVAESQGGEQYF.

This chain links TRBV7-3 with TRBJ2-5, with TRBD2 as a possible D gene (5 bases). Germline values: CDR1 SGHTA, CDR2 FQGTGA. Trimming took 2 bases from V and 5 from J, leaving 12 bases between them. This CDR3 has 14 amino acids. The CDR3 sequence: CASSLAGHGETQYF. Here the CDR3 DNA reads TGTGCCAGCAGCTTAGCGGGCCACGGGGAGACCCAGTACTTC.

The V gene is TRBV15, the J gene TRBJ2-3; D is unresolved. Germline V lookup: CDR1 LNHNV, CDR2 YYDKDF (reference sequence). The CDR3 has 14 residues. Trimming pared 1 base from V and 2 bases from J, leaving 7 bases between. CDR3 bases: TGTGCCACCAGCAGAGTGGACGTCACAGATACGCAGTATTTT. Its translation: CATSRVDVTDTQYF.

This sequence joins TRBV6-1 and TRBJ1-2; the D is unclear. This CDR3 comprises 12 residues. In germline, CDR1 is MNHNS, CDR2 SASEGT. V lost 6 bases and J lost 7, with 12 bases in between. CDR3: CASRQVSVGYTF. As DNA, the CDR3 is TGTGCCAGCAGGCAGGTGAGCGTTGGCTACACCTTC.

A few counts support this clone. CDR3 in amino acids: CASRGRVDQPQHF. The CDR3 DNA is TGTGCCAGTAGAGGTAGGGTCGATCAGCCCCAGCATTTT. This chain joins TRBV19 and TRBJ1-5; D remains ambiguous. Germline assignment: CDR1 LNHDA and CDR2 SQIVND (reference sequence). Trimming shortened V by 6 bases and J by 5 bases, and 11 bases separated the two germline ends. The CDR3 covers 13 residues.

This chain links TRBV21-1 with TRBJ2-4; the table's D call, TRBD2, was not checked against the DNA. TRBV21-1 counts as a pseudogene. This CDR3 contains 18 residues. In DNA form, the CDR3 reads TGTGCCAGCAGCACAAAAGACGGGACTGCGAGAGCCAAAAACATTCAGTACTTC. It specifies CASSTKDGTARAKNIQYF.

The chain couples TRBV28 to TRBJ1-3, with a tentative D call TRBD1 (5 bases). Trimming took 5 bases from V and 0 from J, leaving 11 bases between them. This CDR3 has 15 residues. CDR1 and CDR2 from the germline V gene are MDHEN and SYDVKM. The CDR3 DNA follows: TGTGCCAGCAGTCCTTTCGGGGGCTCTGGAAACACCATATATTTT. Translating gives CASSPFGGSGNTIYF.

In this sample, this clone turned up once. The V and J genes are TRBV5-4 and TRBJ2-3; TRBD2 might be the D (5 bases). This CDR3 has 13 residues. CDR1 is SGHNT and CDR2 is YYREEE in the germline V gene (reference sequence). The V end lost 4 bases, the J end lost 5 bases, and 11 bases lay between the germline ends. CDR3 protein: CASSDTRKDTQYF. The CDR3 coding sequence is TGTGCCAGCAGCGATACTAGAAAAGATACGCAGTATTTT.

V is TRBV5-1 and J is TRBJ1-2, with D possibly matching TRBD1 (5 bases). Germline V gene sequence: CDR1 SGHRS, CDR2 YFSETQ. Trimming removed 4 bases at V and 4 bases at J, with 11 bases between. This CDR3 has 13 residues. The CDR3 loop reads CASSLGQSYGYTF. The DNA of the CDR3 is TGCGCCAGCAGCCTTGGACAAAGCTATGGCTACACCTTC.

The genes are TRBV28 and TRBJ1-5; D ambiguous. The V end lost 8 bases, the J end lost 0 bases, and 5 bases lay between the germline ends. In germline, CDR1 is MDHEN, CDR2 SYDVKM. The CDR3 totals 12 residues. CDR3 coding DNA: TGTGCCAGCTGCAATAGCAATCAGCCCCAGCATTTT. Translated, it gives CASCNSNQPQHF. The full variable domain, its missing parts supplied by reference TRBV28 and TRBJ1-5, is DVKVTQSSRYLVKRTGEKVFLECVQDMDHENMFWYRQDPGLGLRLIYFSYDVKMKEKGDIPEGYSVSREKKERFSLILESASTNQTSMYLCASCNSNQPQHFGDGTRLSIL.